The present TCR beta chain was sequenced within a study of cytomegalovirus exposure and HLA in healthy donors (dated by TCRdb to 2016 to 2017). With respect to the entire study: An earlier analysis of some 550 of the donors reported 250 to 350 Gb of sequence data and some 120 million unique TCR beta sequences from about 179 million T cells. An earlier analysis of a few hundred of the donors applied high-throughput TCR beta sequencing to assess whether each TCR beta V gene segment acted as functional or pseudogenic. Genome-wide SNP genotypes for about 65% of the roughly 670 donors were used in a later genetic analysis, which treated that subset as a discovery cohort. High-throughput TCR immunosequencing, statistical association of individual TCRs with disease status, and machine learning were combined to predict cytomegalovirus infection status. Among 300 to 500 genotyped donors of the cohort, an average of about 240,000 unique TCR beta nucleotide sequences was sequenced per donor, of which 15% to 20% were non-productive. Typing coverage varied by locus: about 620-630 donors for A, B, C, DRB1 and DQB1; under 550 for DQA1; about 600 for DPA1; under 490 for DPB1. All discovery cohort repertoires had been generated using a single sequencing platform. Besides the first cohort of 500 to 700 subjects, a separate validation cohort made up of over 100 different subjects was used. About 300 gigabases of sequencing data and 70 million to 85 million unique TCR sequences were included in an early release covering under 650 HLA-typed donors. Of the 398 genotyped donors, 65% to 90% fell in the genetic ancestry cluster associated with self-reported Caucasian donors. The aim of the study was to test whether cataloging public T cell receptors could identify signatures of past pathogen exposure. Donor age, sex, ethnicity and CMV serostatus were collected together with the repertoire data. Because of strong linkage in the cohort, a handful of DR-DQ haplotypes were treated as single units for association and clustering. HLA typing included class I and class II loci at four-digit resolution. A later analysis re-analyzed previously published TCR beta repertoires from about 730 donors and added high-resolution HLA genotyping to study TCR occurrence patterns. The T cell repertoires of 670 or so subjects were profiled by immunosequencing and related to cytomegalovirus serostatus. Rather than drawing on any new phenotypic data, the later analysis identified candidate immune exposures from TCR beta sequences and the way those sequences occurred across donors.

The library was made by the immunoSEQ multiplex PCR assay. For the multiplex PCR, a mixture combining 60 forward primers for TCR Vbeta segments and 13 reverse primers for TCR Jbeta segments was used. The CDR3 region of rearranged TCR beta genes was amplified from genomic DNA with a multiplex PCR assay. The amplified TCR beta libraries were sequenced on the Illumina HiSeq System as 87-base-pair reads. The source study handled its data this way. In a later analysis, 70 million to 95 million unique TCR beta chains were counted across the roughly 700 repertoires, and roughly 10 million of these chains were shared by at least two donors. Raw reads were error-corrected and collapsed into unique sequences with a nearest-neighbor algorithm that merged closely related sequences to remove PCR and sequencing errors. To assign V, D and J gene segments, CDR3 sequences were aligned to IMGT reference sequences. For a sequence to be retained, at least a six-nucleotide match to both a V gene segment and a J gene segment was required. A rearrangement counted as productive if the CDR3 had no stop codons and remained in frame with V and J, and every other rearrangement counted as non-productive. CDR3 was defined according to IMGT convention as the region running from the second conserved V-encoded cysteine to the conserved J-encoded phenylalanine. The earlier analysis of more than 450 of the donors excluded sequences that lacked an unambiguous match to a single V gene segment. In an earlier analysis of around 590 of the donors, a V segment was called functional when productive rearrangements were above 56.7%, and segregating when the standard deviation between donors exceeded 5%. A statistical classification framework was developed to diagnose cytomegalovirus status using the catalog of TCR beta chain sequences. V and J gene assignment, in a later analysis, came from comparing TCR nucleotide sequences with IMGT/GENE-DB human TR gene sequences. The TCRdist pipeline was used in a later analysis to assign CDR3 sequences and most-parsimonious VDJ recombination scenarios. In a later analysis, every TCR beta chain was defined by the combination of its CDR3 amino acid sequence and its V-gene family, and reads without a unique V-gene family were dropped. To address suspected cross-contamination and a sequencing artifact, a later analysis removed 592 highly shared, low-generation-probability nucleotide sequences. A later analysis calculated a clonal expansion index for each public chain from normalized within-repertoire ranks of inferred template counts. Generation probabilities in a later analysis came from a VDJ recombination model fitted to out-of-frame rearrangements, and those results were checked against IGoR. Hypergeometric tests were used in a later analysis to score TCR-TCR, TCR-HLA and TCR-CMV co-occurrence, with a repertoire-size bias correction applied to the TCR pairs. False discovery rates were estimated in a later analysis by permuting HLA or CMV assignments 20 times. A later analysis grouped co-occurring TCRs with DBSCAN, adding TCRdist sequence similarity when clustering within HLA-allele-positive subsets. Repertoires with fewer than 30,000 or more than 120,000 public chains were left out of co-occurrence clustering, as were roughly five repertoires with anomalous nucleotide sharing. The table was pulled from immuneACCESS by TCRdb, which kept in-frame rearrangements only. Such tables lose some clones; where checked, under half of the loss comes from unresolved V genes, and the rest has no known cause. Clone size and V and J calls were adopted from that table, with D and trimming inferred from the DNA. The sample profile shows more than 60,000 clones; 78% of them were found once. Nearly 9% of the sample is held by the ten biggest clonotypes.

What the work shows at the level of the full study, not this receptor alone: The 87-base-pair reads could not distinguish some IMGT-functional V segments, including TRBV6-2 and TRBV6-3, so those segments were excluded. The presence/absence analyses assumed that sequencing depth was roughly uniform across donors, and that assumption may not be true. A later analysis found that TCR association rates varied across HLA loci, with DRB1 alleles showing the most associated TCRs and HLA-C alleles the fewest. A few of the identified cytomegalovirus-associated TCR beta chains were confirmed in vitro to be specific for cytomegalovirus antigens. Assigning TCR associations to individual alleles was difficult when HLA alleles, especially DR and DQ, strongly co-occurred. A later analysis associated 16,951 TCR beta sequences with specific HLA alleles at a false discovery rate of 0.05. Most CMV-associated TCR beta chains appeared to be HLA-restricted in a later analysis, and the HLA associations seemed to be driven largely by CMV exposure. Compared with equally common non-associated chains, HLA-associated TCR beta chains in a later analysis were more clonally expanded and had lower generation probabilities. Broadly in line with IMGT annotations, most TCR beta V segments showed up in productive rearrangements about 87% or about 30% of the time in an earlier analysis of 587 of the donors. The study listed 150 to 200 TCR beta chains as associated with cytomegalovirus. According to the authors, the approach could potentially be generalized to other disease states and immunological phenotypes. A further reported finding was that TCR beta sequences accurately predicted the HLA-A and HLA-B alleles for most subjects in the first cohort. The sequencing pipeline was judged likely to have produced a cluster of highly shared sequence variants as a technical artifact. V-gene and J-gene trimming of TCR beta chains was associated with a missense DCLRE1C variant in a later genetic analysis, and the association was replicated in an independent cohort. Because HLA typing was missing for some donors at each locus, association tests included only the typed subset. Because counts were too low, approximately 18 rarely observed V segments, including chromosome 9 orphons, were excluded from the earlier analysis of 587 of the donors. Most TCR sequences were observed very rarely across donors, whereas some public TCRs were present in many individuals. Cytomegalovirus status was reported to be diagnosed by the classifier with high specificity and sensitivity in both the original and validation cohorts. This cohort had only TCR beta chains sequenced, and the lack of alpha or paired-chain data limited which features could be detected. Linkage disequilibrium might explain the correlated functional status among segregating V segments, but an unknown experimental factor could not be ruled out. Compared with the 666-donor mean, donors in an Asian-associated ancestry cluster had fewer N-insertions in productive TCRs, according to a later genetic analysis. In a later analysis, several top co-occurrence clusters were reported to appear linked to parvovirus B19, influenza, CMV and Epstein-Barr virus. Immune exposure information for the cohort was limited to CMV serostatus.

V is trimmed back by 4 bases and J by 2 bases, and the junction contains 1 base that no gene match accounts for. Inclusive of the bounding cysteine and phenylalanine, the CDR3 is 15 residues long. The CDR3 DNA has 45 bases and is translated from base 1. In the germline V gene, CDR1 corresponds to ENHRY and CDR2 to SYGVKD. Turning to this clone: Its antigen is unknown. No base quality values were provided; no much bigger clone lies one nucleotide off.

The cohort was made up of 666 healthy bone marrow donors. At the time of sampling, all cohort members were nominally healthy, though unrecorded immune exposures were likely present. The donor was CMV seropositive and belonged to the group of more than 250 seropositive cohort members. A peripheral blood sample was collected from each donor, and TCR beta sequencing was performed on peripheral blood mononuclear cells. Genomic DNA extraction from the blood cell samples was performed with the Qiagen DNeasy Blood Extraction Kit. The receptor chain draws on TRBV10-3 and TRBJ2-5, with 13 middle bases fitting TRBD2. Sequencing was carried out using PBMCs. The TCR sequence derives from a woman between 40 and 50 years old in good health and CMV-seropositive. The DNA sequence is TGTGCCATCAGTGGACTAGCGGGGGGTCAAGAGACCCAGTACTTC. Translated, this is CAISGLAGGQETQYF.